This passage covers 16 T cell receptor beta chains from one sample sequenced in a study of shared clonotypes between healthy human individuals. The repertoire was sequenced with immunoSEQ multiplex PCR; TCRdb's copy has only in-frame clones and lacks some. Of about 980,000 clones listed, approximately 80% are singletons. Sequenced: memory CD4+ T cells sorted from blood. Specified subset: CD45RA-negative fraction. These receptors all stem from a man in his late teens or twenties in good health.

V gene TRBV7-2 combines with J gene TRBJ1-2; D is unclear. Between the trimmed V and J ends, which lost 8 bases and 1 base, there was a span of 11 bases. This CDR3 region has 13 residues. CDR1 and CDR2 (germline): SGHTA, FQGNSA. The CDR3, as DNA: TGTGCCAGCTGTGACCTAATTAACTATGGCTACACCTTC. It is translated as CASCDLINYGYTF.

This clone has a handful of counts. The chain couples TRBV7-2 to TRBJ2-3, with D perhaps TRBD2 (5 bases). Germline V gives CDR1 SGHTA, CDR2 FQGNSA. Trimming removed 5 bases from V and 4 bases from J, with 19 bases in between. This CDR3 is 16 amino acids long. Here the CDR3 reads CASSPIGGQAPDTQYF. The CDR3 nucleotides are TGTGCCAGCAGCCCCATAGGAGGTCAGGCCCCAGATACGCAGTATTTT.

The V and J genes are TRBV10-3 and TRBJ2-5; D is possibly TRBD1 or TRBD2 (5 bases each). Trimming took 10 bases from V and 4 from J, leaving 13 bases between them. The CDR3 has 12 amino acids. Germline CDR1 is ENHRY and CDR2 is SYGVKD. CDR3 sequence: CATNTGGETQYF. DNA for the CDR3: TGTGCCACTAACACAGGAGGAGAGACCCAGTACTTC.

The chain couples TRBV13 to TRBJ1-3; D is uncertain. Trimming left V 8 bases short and J 1 base short, with 12 bases between. Germline loops: CDR1 PRHDT, CDR2 FYEKMQ (reference sequence). The CDR3 totals 14 residues. The CDR3 is CASLQTFSGNTIYF. The CDR3 nucleotides read TGTGCCAGCTTACAAACGTTTTCTGGAAACACCATATATTTT.

The rearrangement links TRBV7-2 to TRBJ1-2; 9 bases map to TRBD1. With V trimmed by 4 bases and J by 7 bases, 4 bases remained unmatched. The CDR3 spans 13 residues. Germline values: CDR1 SGHTA, CDR2 FQGNSA. The CDR3 sequence: CASSSGQGIGYTF. The CDR3 DNA reads TGTGCCAGCAGCTCAGGACAGGGGATTGGCTACACCTTC.

The rearrangement joins TRBV7-2 to TRBJ2-5, with 8 bases aligning to TRBD2. CDR1 SGHTA and CDR2 FQGNSA come from the germline V gene. J was trimmed by 6 bases and V by 2 bases; bases with no gene match: 2. CDR3 size: 13 residues. In DNA form, the CDR3 reads TGTGCCAGCAGCTTAAATAGCGGGAAGACCCAGTACTTC. This sequence encodes CASSLNSGKTQYF.

Note on this clone: Distinct nucleotide sequences in the sample also encode this CDR3. J is TRBJ1-1 and V is TRBV30; weak D call: TRBD1 (6 bases). The length of the CDR3 is 12 residues. CDR1 is GTSNPN, CDR2 SVGIG, per germline (reference sequence). Trimming shortened V by 5 bases and J by 5 bases, and 12 bases separated the two germline ends. The CDR3 here is CAWRTGRTEAFF. The DNA of the CDR3 is TGTGCCTGGCGTACAGGGCGGACTGAAGCTTTCTTT.

The chain couples TRBV7-8 to TRBJ1-1; 9 bases are a match to TRBD1. J was trimmed by 0 bases and V by 5 bases; bases with no gene match: 7. CDR1 and CDR2 from the germline V gene are SGHVS and FQNEAQ. The CDR3 is 16 residues long. The CDR3 DNA sequence: TGTGCCAGCAGCCCCGGGACAGGGACCGTGAACACTGAAGCTTTCTTT. Its protein is CASSPGTGTVNTEAFF.

The chain uses TRBV5-1 and TRBJ1-3; D ambiguous. The V gene's germline CDR1 is SGHRS and CDR2 YFSETQ. The germline V and J ends were trimmed by 3 bases and 4 bases, with 5 bases remaining between them. CDR3 size: 12 residues. The CDR3 nucleotides read TGCGCCAGCAGCTCAGAGGGAAACACCATATATTTT. Translating it yields CASSSEGNTIYF.

The chain combines TRBV7-9 with TRBJ1-1, with unresolved D. V was trimmed by 0 bases and J by 5 bases, leaving 10 bases between them. This CDR3 is built from 14 residues. Per germline, CDR1 SEHNR and CDR2 FQNEAQ (reference sequence). The chain's CDR3 is CASSLAALGTEAFF. The CDR3 DNA reads TGTGCCAGCAGCTTAGCCGCCCTGGGGACTGAAGCTTTCTTT.

The V gene is TRBV2, the J gene TRBJ1-4; 7 bases are a match to TRBD1. Germline V gene sequence: CDR1 SNHLY, CDR2 FYNNEI. This CDR3 is 14 amino acids long. V shed 7 bases, J shed 8 bases, and the junction held 10 bases outside the gene matches. The CDR3 region has the DNA TGTGCCAGCATCAATGGACAGGTTGGAGAAAAACTGTTTTTT. It translates to CASINGQVGEKLFF.

The chain combines TRBV6-5 with TRBJ2-1; D unclear. CDR3 size: 14 residues. CDR1 MNHEY and CDR2 SVGAGI come from the germline V gene. Trimming stripped 7 bases from V and 8 bases from J, with 18 bases between. The CDR3 sequence: CASKGGPGSDEQFF. CDR3 sequence (DNA): TGTGCCAGCAAGGGCGGCCCAGGCAGCGATGAGCAGTTCTTC.

A note on this clone: Other DNA sequences within the sample encode an identical CDR3. This chain links TRBV10-3 with TRBJ1-1, with D tentatively TRBD1 (6 bases). There are 14 residues in the CDR3. Between the trimmed V and J ends, which lost 2 bases and 2 bases, there was a span of 9 bases. Germline-derived CDR1 and CDR2 are ENHRY and SYGVKD. The chain's CDR3 is CAISETDRNTEAFF. The CDR3 DNA reads as TGTGCCATCAGTGAGACGGACAGAAACACTGAAGCTTTCTTT.

The CDR3 coding sequence is TGTGCCAGCAGTAAAGACTACTCTGGCAATGAGCAGTTCTTC. Translating it yields CASSKDYSGNEQFF. The rearrangement uses TRBV28 and TRBJ2-1; tentative D call: TRBD2 (5 bases). The germline CDR1 and CDR2 sequences are MDHEN and SYDVKM. The V end lost 5 bases, the J end lost 6 bases, and 14 bases lay between the germline ends. The CDR3 spans 14 residues.

This rearrangement joins TRBV7-2 to TRBJ2-7, with 9 bases fitting TRBD1. The J segment lost 5 bases and the V segment lost 1 base, leaving 3 bases of the junction unmatched. CDR3 length: 14 amino acids. Germline CDR1 is SGHTA and CDR2 is FQGNSA. CDR3: CASSLGRDRDEQYF. In DNA, the CDR3 is TGTGCCAGCAGCTTAGGAAGGGACAGGGACGAGCAGTACTTC.

The chain uses TRBV13 and TRBJ2-6, with 7 bases lining up with TRBD1. Unmatched junction bases numbered 5, after V lost 7 bases and J lost 2 bases. The CDR3 consists of 15 residues. Germline CDR1 reads PRHDT; CDR2 reads FYEKMQ (reference sequence). The CDR3 coding sequence is TGTGCCAGCACTCGGACAGGCCCTGGGGCCAACGTCCTGACTTTC. This translates into CASTRTGPGANVLTF.